Each of the 7 T cell receptor beta chains below was sequenced from the same sample in a study of T cells after yellow fever vaccination. TCRdb re-derived calls from the 5' RACE reads in MiXCR, one entry per CDR3 protein. The sample holds some 240,000 distinct CDR3 sequences; about 3% are singletons and the top ten take approximately 3%. The sample consisted of CD4+ T cells sorted from PBMCs, taken 10 days after the yellow fever booster vaccination. The origin of the receptors is a man aged 18 to 29 who received the YFV17D yellow fever vaccine.

The chain carries TRBV14 and TRBJ2-3; 7 bases fit TRBD2. Trimming cost V 4 bases and J 9 bases; bases outside gene matches: 10. From germline, CDR1 is SGHDN and CDR2 FVKESK. The CDR3 runs 14 residues. The CDR3 DNA reads TGTGCCAGCAGCCCCACCGGGACTACGCAGACGCAGTATTTT. Protein sequence: CASSPTGTTQTQYF. The full variable domain, its missing parts supplied by reference TRBV14 and TRBJ2-3, is EAGVTQFPSHSVIEKGQTVTLRCDPISGHDNLYWYRRVMGKEIKFLLHFVKESKQDESGMPNNRFLAERTGGTYSTLKVQPAELEDSGVYFCASSPTGTTQTQYFGPGTRLTVL.

This clonotype was counted ten times or more. The gene calls are TRBV7-2 and TRBJ1-2; D is unresolved. V dropped 4 bases and J dropped 3 bases, with 9 bases sitting between them. The CDR3 runs to 13 residues. Germline V gene sequence: CDR1 SGHTA, CDR2 FQGNSA. The CDR3 sequence: CASSSAEYYGYTF. The CDR3 nucleotides read TGTGCCAGCAGCTCCGCAGAATACTATGGCTACACCTTC. The full variable domain, rest sourced from reference TRBV7-2 and TRBJ1-2, is GAGVSQSPSNKVTEKGKDVELRCDPISGHTALYWYRQSLGQGLEFLIYFQGNSAPDKSGLPSDRFSAERTGGSVSTLTIQRTQQEDSAVYLCASSSAEYYGYTFGSGTRLTVV.

The CDR3: CASSLVAGKTEAFF. CDR3 nucleotide sequence: TGTGCCAGCAGCTTAGTGGCAGGGAAAACTGAAGCTTTCTTT. V gene TRBV7-2 combines with J gene TRBJ1-1, with D possibly matching TRBD1 (5 bases). Trimming left V 1 base short and J 5 bases short, with 11 bases between. The CDR3 is 14 amino acids. Germline CDR1 and CDR2: SGHTA and FQGNSA. Filled out from reference TRBV7-2 and TRBJ1-1, the complete variable domain reads GAGVSQSPSNKVTEKGKDVELRCDPISGHTALYWYRQSLGQGLEFLIYFQGNSAPDKSGLPSDRFSAERTGGSVSTLTIQRTQQEDSAVYLCASSLVAGKTEAFFGQGTRLTVV.

This rearrangement joins TRBV5-1 to TRBJ2-7; TRBD1 aligns across 11 bases. CDR1 and CDR2 from the germline V gene are SGHRS and YFSETQ. Germline trimming cut 3 bases from V and 3 bases from J; bases unmatched to any gene: 8. The CDR3 covers 16 residues. In DNA, the CDR3 is TGCGCCAGCAGCTCGCGGGGACAGGGGGTAAACTACGAGCAGTACTTC. Translated, it gives CASSSRGQGVNYEQYF.

The V and J genes are TRBV5-1 and TRBJ2-3; D possibly corresponds to TRBD2 (5 bases). The CDR3 is 17 amino acids. CDR1 is SGHRS and CDR2 is YFSETQ in the germline V gene. Between the trimmed V and J ends, which lost 4 bases and 0 bases, there was a span of 18 bases. The CDR3 DNA sequence: TGCGCCAGCAGCCCTGCCCCCCGCGGGCCTAGCACAGATACGCAGTATTTT. It encodes CASSPAPRGPSTDTQYF.

This clonotype appeared a few times. The chain recombines TRBV6-5 with TRBJ1-2; no reliable D call. Trimming cost V 5 bases and J 4 bases, with 11 bases left between them. The CDR3 sequence is 13 residues long. Per germline, CDR1 MNHEY and CDR2 SVGAGI. The CDR3 region is CASSPGPSYGYTF. The CDR3 DNA follows: TGTGCCAGCAGTCCCGGGCCCTCCTATGGCTACACCTTC.

This clonotype was detected ten times or more. The chain employs TRBV4-1 and TRBJ1-2; perhaps TRBD1 as D (5 bases). The germline gives CDR1 MGHRA, CDR2 YSYEKL. The CDR3 runs to 15 residues. V dropped 4 bases and J dropped 6 bases, with 18 bases sitting between them. The CDR3 coding sequence is TGCGCCAGCAGCCCTCAGGTGATGGGGCGGGATGGCTACACCTTC. Its translation: CASSPQVMGRDGYTF.